Listed below are T cell receptor beta chains from one sample, sequenced in a study of T cells in Graves' hyperthyroidism and ophthalmopathy. TCRdb re-analysed the multiplex PCR reads in MiXCR, keeping a single row per CDR3 protein. The sample lists 600,000 or so distinct CDR3 sequences; approximately 14% were seen once. The specimen was blood. The receptors were sampled from a woman under 30 with Graves' ophthalmopathy. Each CDR3 is given with its conserved first and last residue. The D gene is left open where the match is weak. Clone size is shown for a subset of rows, as once, few, many or a class of expanded clone.

j_call | d_call | clone_size | v_call | cdr3_aa | cdr3_nt
TRBJ1-6 | . | . | TRBV28 | CAGPGGYVSPLHF | TGTGCCGGTCCGGGGGGTTACGTTTCACCCCTCCACTTT
TRBJ1-2 | . | . | TRBV7-6 | CAIGEEGDYYGYTF | TGTGCCATCGGCGAGGAAGGAGACTACTATGGCTACACCTTC
TRBJ1-1 | . | . | TRBV20-1 | CSARDQADTEAFF | TGCAGTGCTAGAGATCAGGCGGACACTGAAGCTTTCTTT
TRBJ2-1 | . | many | TRBV11-3 | CASSFDWGRRISYNEQFF | TGTGCCAGCAGCTTTGACTGGGGGCGGAGGATCTCCTACAATGAGCAGTTCTTC
TRBJ2-7 | . | . | TRBV27 | CASALSFTYEQYF | TGTGCCAGCGCCCTCAGTTTTACCTACGAGCAGTACTTC
TRBJ2-1 | . | many | TRBV12-3/TRBV12-4 | CASSLERLISSRNEQFF | TGTGCCAGCAGTTTAGAAAGGCTCATTTCATCTCGCAATGAGCAGTTCTTC
TRBJ2-7 | . | . | TRBV12-3/TRBV12-4 | CASSLMTRQYF | TGTGCCAGCAGTTTAATGACTCGGCAGTACTTC
TRBJ2-1 | . | many | TRBV6-1 | CASSQGLNRDNEQFF | TGTGCCAGCAGTCAGGGGCTAAACCGGGACAATGAGCAGTTCTTC
TRBJ2-1 | TRBD2 | many | TRBV7-9 | CASSLGPGGHLDEQFF | TGTGCCAGCAGCTTAGGACCGGGAGGGCATCTGGATGAGCAGTTCTTC
TRBJ1-5 | . | many | TRBV7-9 | CASSLVSSGRAKRGNQPQHF | TGTGCCAGCAGCTTAGTCTCAAGTGGTCGGGCTAAGCGGGGCAATCAGCCCCAGCATTTT
TRBJ2-5 | . | many | TRBV20-1 | CSARGPTWETQYF | TGCAGTGCTAGAGGCCCCACCTGGGAGACCCAGTACTTC
TRBJ2-1 | TRBD2 | many | TRBV15 | CATSRNGQGGLNEQFF | TGTGCCACCAGCAGGAACGGGCAGGGAGGGTTGAATGAGCAGTTCTTC
TRBJ2-2 | TRBD1 | many | TRBV3-1 | CASSQDAYRGQNGELFF | TGTGCCAGCAGCCAAGATGCGTACAGGGGGCAGAACGGGGAGCTGTTTTTT
TRBJ1-2 | . | . | TRBV13 | CASSLEDGYTF | TGTGCCAGCAGCTTAGAAGATGGCTACACCTTC
TRBJ1-2 | . | . | TRBV4-3 | CASSQLEAMGNYGYTF | TGCGCCAGCAGCCAACTAGAGGCCATGGGGAACTATGGCTACACCTTC
TRBJ1-2 | . | few | TRBV2 | CANTGERGYGYTF | TGTGCCAACACCGGGGAAAGGGGGTATGGCTACACCTTC
TRBJ2-3 | TRBD2 | many | TRBV7-9 | CASSPWTSGGLVADTQYF | TGTGCCAGCAGCCCATGGACTAGCGGGGGTTTAGTCGCAGATACGCAGTATTTT
TRBJ1-2 | TRBD1 | . | TRBV30 | CAAPRKGYRGKGYTF | TGTGCCGCCCCGAGAAAGGGGTACAGGGGGAAGGGCTACACCTTC
TRBJ1-2 | . | . | TRBV9 | CASSAGAGRGINYGYTF | TGTGCCAGCAGCGCAGGGGCAGGGAGGGGGATTAACTATGGCTACACCTTC
TRBJ2-3 | TRBD2 | many | TRBV20-1 | CGMLVSGSGTDTQYF | TGCGGAATGCTCGTTAGCGGGAGTGGCACAGATACGCAGTATTTT
TRBJ2-7 | . | . | TRBV6-6 | CASSYDVRAYEQYF | TGTGCCAGCAGTTACGATGTCAGAGCCTACGAGCAGTACTTC
TRBJ2-1 | TRBD2 | . | TRBV11-1 | CASSLRRLAGYNGQFF | TGTGCCAGCAGCTTACGGCGGCTAGCGGGGTACAATGGGCAGTTCTTC
TRBJ2-1 | . | many | TRBV7-8 | CASSLGSSRFQSSYNEQFF | TGTGCCAGCAGCTTAGGCAGTAGTAGATTTCAGAGCTCCTACAATGAGCAGTTCTTC
TRBJ2-7 | . | many | TRBV28 | CANGRAHTGGAEQYF | TGTGCCAACGGGAGGGCACATACAGGGGGCGCCGAGCAGTACTTC
TRBJ2-2 | TRBD1 | many | TRBV2 | CASRQGRGQGITGELFF | TGTGCCAGCCGTCAAGGCCGAGGACAGGGTATCACCGGGGAGCTGTTTTTT
TRBJ1-1 | . | few | TRBV25-1 | CASSEGGHTEAFF | TGTGCCAGCAGTGAAGGGGGGCACACTGAAGCTTTCTTT
TRBJ1-2 | . | many | TRBV24-1 | CATSDFLGGGYTF | TGTGCCACCAGTGATTTCCTCGGAGGCGGCTACACCTTC
TRBJ2-5 | . | many | TRBV6-1 | CASSGTKETQYF | TGTGCCAGCAGTGGGACTAAAGAGACCCAGTACTTC
TRBJ1-5 | TRBD1 | many | TRBV2 | CASSDGTGLNQPQHF | TGTGCCAGCAGTGATGGGACAGGCCTAAATCAGCCCCAGCATTTT
TRBJ2-7 | . | many | TRBV28 | CASSPGPYEQYF | TGTGCCAGCAGCCCCGGACCCTACGAGCAGTACTTC
TRBJ2-7 | . | many | TRBV30 | CAWSVPGLGAYEQYF | TGTGCCTGGAGTGTACCGGGACTCGGAGCCTACGAGCAGTACTTC
TRBJ2-7 | . | . | TRBV5-5 | CASSLGVSRDYEQYF | TGTGCCAGCAGCTTGGGGGTTAGTCGAGACTACGAGCAGTACTTC
TRBJ2-7 | . | . | TRBV27 | CASSELGLWWEQYF | TGTGCCAGCAGTGAGCTGGGCCTGTGGTGGGAGCAGTACTTC
TRBJ1-5 | . | few | TRBV9 | CASSVGAESNQPQHF | TGTGCCAGCAGCGTAGGAGCGGAAAGCAATCAGCCCCAGCATTTT
TRBJ2-7 | TRBD2 | few | TRBV3-1 | CASSQGSPGTSGSITYEQYF | TGTGCCAGCAGCCAAGGGTCCCCCGGGACTAGCGGGAGTATCACCTACGAGCAGTACTTC
TRBJ1-4 | TRBD1 | few | TRBV20-1 | CSARQGINEKLFF | TGCAGTGCCAGACAGGGGATAAATGAAAAACTGTTTTTT
TRBJ2-1 | . | . | TRBV7-9 | CASSGIMRGQFF | TGTGCCAGCAGCGGGATCATGCGTGGGCAGTTCTTC
TRBJ1-1 | . | many | TRBV6-1 | CASSSVGRGTEAFF | TGTGCCAGCAGTTCGGTGGGGAGGGGCACTGAAGCTTTCTTT
TRBJ2-7 | . | many | TRBV10-3 | CAITAGSYEQYF | TGTGCCATCACAGCGGGCTCCTACGAGCAGTACTTC
TRBJ1-5 | TRBD1 | many | TRBV7-9 | CASSSVDRVIQPQHF | TGTGCCAGCAGCTCTGTAGACAGGGTGATTCAGCCCCAGCATTTT
TRBJ1-3 | . | . | TRBV20-1 | CSARPYHTPGNTIYF | TGCAGTGCTAGACCCTACCATACCCCTGGAAACACCATATATTTT
TRBJ2-2 | . | many | TRBV30 | CAWSRPWGRGTGELFF | TGTGCCTGGAGTCGACCTTGGGGGCGAGGCACCGGGGAGCTGTTTTTT